Presented here are 27 T cell receptor beta chains from one specimen sequenced in a study of T cell responses to AZD1222 COVID-19 vaccine. The repertoire was sequenced with immunoSEQ multiplex PCR; TCRdb's copy has only in-frame clones and lacks some. The sample holds 100,000 to 150,000 clones, 90% seen once. The specimen was peripheral blood, collected on day 0 of AZD1222 vaccination. The receptors shown here come from an adult in good health.

V and J are TRBV18 and TRBJ1-6, with 8 bases that match TRBD1. CDR1 KGHSH and CDR2 LQKENI come from the germline V gene. The CDR3 runs to 18 residues. The V segment lost 5 bases and the J segment 0 bases; nucleotides outside the gene matches: 9. This CDR3 reads CASSATGGISSYNSPLHF. The CDR3 coding sequence is TGTGCCAGCTCAGCCACAGGGGGGATCTCCTCCTATAATTCACCCCTCCACTTT. Drawing the rest from reference TRBV18 and TRBJ1-6, the complete variable domain is NAGVMQNPRHLVRRRGQEARLRCSPMKGHSHVYWYRQLPEEGLKFMVYLQKENIIDESGMPKERFSAEFPKEGPSILRIQQVVRGDSAAYFCASSATGGISSYNSPLHFGNGTRLTVT.

The chain employs TRBV9 and TRBJ1-3, with TRBD1 matching over 9 bases. The germline V gene has CDR1 SGDLS and CDR2 YYNGEE. The CDR3 contains 18 residues. V was clipped by 0 bases and J by 2 bases; unmatched bases: 9. Here the CDR3 DNA reads TGTGCCAGCAGCGTAGAGGGGACAGGGATAAGCACTGGAAACACCATATATTTT. Amino acid sequence: CASSVEGTGISTGNTIYF. The entire variable domain, with the rest obtained from reference TRBV9 and TRBJ1-3, is as follows: DSGVTQTPKHLITATGQRVTLRCSPRSGDLSVYWYQQSLDQGLQFLIQYYNGEERAKGNILERFSAQQFPDLHSELNLSSLELGDSALYFCASSVEGTGISTGNTIYFGEGSWLTVV.

This clone appeared a single time. The rearrangement uses TRBV4-3 and TRBJ2-1; the D gene is possibly TRBD1 (7 bases). Between the trimmed V and J ends, which lost 6 bases and 2 bases, there was a span of 14 bases. Germline V CDR1 and CDR2: LGHNA, YSLEER. The CDR3 loop spans 15 amino acids. CDR3 sequence reads: CASRRGTDAYNEQFF. The CDR3 region has the DNA TGCGCCAGCAGACGGGGGACAGATGCCTACAATGAGCAGTTCTTC.

This chain links TRBV4-3 with TRBJ1-6; D not resolved. Germline V lookup: CDR1 LGHNA, CDR2 YSLEER. Trimming pared 2 bases from V and 8 bases from J, leaving 4 bases between. The CDR3 length is 12 residues. The CDR3 sequence: CASSQTDSPLHF. The CDR3 DNA follows: TGCGCCAGCAGCCAAACGGATTCACCCCTCCACTTT.

The chain uses TRBV6-1 and TRBJ2-1; 7 bases match TRBD1. The V and J ends lost 2 bases and 4 bases, in that order; junction bases with no gene match: 5. Germline CDR1 and CDR2: MNHNS and SASEGT. The CDR3 is 15 residues long. The CDR3 spells CASSENRGPYNEQFF. The CDR3 nucleotides read TGTGCCAGCAGTGAAAACAGGGGTCCTTACAATGAGCAGTTCTTC.

V is TRBV18 and J is TRBJ2-1; TRBD2 matches at 7 bases. J gave up 15 bases and V 0 bases, and 14 bases lay outside the gene matches. Germline V gene data show CDR1 as KGHSH and CDR2 as LQKENI. The CDR3 loop spans 15 amino acids. The DNA of the CDR3 is TGTGCCAGCTCACCACCGCAGACTAGCAGACTATTTGCGTTCTTC. Translating gives CASSPPQTSRLFAFF.

The chain joins TRBV11-2 to TRBJ2-2; D is perhaps TRBD2 (5 bases). CDR1 and CDR2 from the germline V gene are SGHAT and FQNNGV. The length of the CDR3 is 15 residues. V shed 7 bases and J shed 3 bases, with 15 bases lying between them. The CDR3 region has the DNA TGTGCCAGCACCCCCCGGGGTACGGACACCGGGGAGCTGTTTTTT. This encodes CASTPRGTDTGELFF.

The rearrangement uses TRBV2 and TRBJ2-7; D not resolved. The CDR3 extends over 13 amino acids. The ends were cut back, 3 bases at V and 6 bases at J, with 12 bases in the middle. Germline lookup yields CDR1 SNHLY and CDR2 FYNNEI. In DNA, the CDR3 is TGTGCCAGCAGTGACCTGGGCCTGGGCGAGCAGTACTTC. Translation: CASSDLGLGEQYF.

This clone has a single count. This chain joins TRBV6-1 and TRBJ1-2, with 7 nucleotides matching TRBD1. V shed 6 bases, J shed 2 bases, and the junction held 3 bases outside the gene matches. The CDR3 contains 13 residues. Per the germline V gene, CDR1 is MNHNS and CDR2 is SASEGT. Here the CDR3 DNA reads TGTGCCAGCAGGGAACAGGGGAACTATGGCTACACCTTC. It specifies CASREQGNYGYTF.

The chain is built from TRBV12-3 or TRBV12-4 and TRBJ2-5; tentatively, D is TRBD2 (5 bases). V lost 5 bases to trimming and J lost 5 bases, with 9 bases between them. The CDR3 length is 12 residues. Written as DNA, the CDR3 is TGTGCCAGCAGTCCGGACTGGGAGACCCAGTACTTC. This gives the protein CASSPDWETQYF.

Here the CDR3 reads CASSHIQSYNEQFF. CDR3 coding DNA: TGTGCCAGCAGCCATATACAGTCCTACAATGAGCAGTTCTTC. The chain uses TRBV3-1 (or the pseudogene TRBV3-2) and TRBJ2-1; D is unresolved. V shed 3 bases and J shed 1 base, with 7 bases lying between them. The germline V gene encodes CDR1 LGHDT and CDR2 YNNKEL (reference sequence). The CDR3 extends over 14 amino acids.

This clone has only one observation. The chain recombines TRBV4-1 with TRBJ2-7, with a weak D call TRBD2 (5 bases). The germline V gene has CDR1 MGHRA and CDR2 YSYEKL. V was shortened by 2 bases and J by 3 bases, with 14 bases between the two germline ends. This CDR3 is built from 15 residues. CDR3: CASSQSPSMYYEQYF. The CDR3 region has the DNA TGCGCCAGCAGCCAAAGCCCTAGCATGTACTACGAGCAGTACTTC.

This rearrangement joins TRBV28 to TRBJ1-3; perhaps TRBD1 as D (5 bases). This CDR3 has 16 residues. Trimming cost V 6 bases and J 2 bases, with 17 bases left between them. The germline V gene encodes CDR1 MDHEN and CDR2 SYDVKM. CDR3 sequence: CASSPAGGQTGNTIYF. DNA of the CDR3: TGTGCCAGCAGCCCGGCGGGAGGACAAACTGGAAACACCATATATTTT.

V and J are TRBV3-1 (or the pseudogene TRBV3-2) and TRBJ1-2, with a possible D match to TRBD1 (5 bases). V dropped 1 base and J dropped 6 bases, with 12 bases sitting between them. The CDR3 has 14 residues. Germline V lookup: CDR1 LGHDT, CDR2 YNNKEL (reference sequence). CDR3 region: CASSQGGMRHGYTF. Here the CDR3 DNA reads TGTGCCAGCAGCCAAGGGGGCATGAGGCATGGCTACACCTTC.

The rearrangement joins TRBV7-8 to TRBJ2-1; TRBD2 matches 11 bases. This CDR3 has 16 amino acids. Germline assignment: CDR1 SGHVS and CDR2 FQNEAQ. Trimming cost V 4 bases and J 3 bases; bases outside gene matches: 5. The CDR3 protein is CASSSSSGGLYNEQFF. As DNA, the CDR3 is TGTGCCAGCAGCTCGTCTAGCGGGGGGCTCTACAATGAGCAGTTCTTC.

This clone was seen a single time. This rearrangement joins TRBV2 to TRBJ1-5; 7 nucleotides agree with TRBD1. Germline CDR1 SNHLY, CDR2 FYNNEI. V dropped 0 bases and J dropped 10; count of bases not matched to a gene: 9. This CDR3 is 15 amino acids long. This CDR3 is CASSEADRDQAPQHF. The CDR3 DNA sequence: TGTGCCAGCAGTGAAGCAGACAGGGACCAAGCCCCCCAGCATTTT.

The chain employs TRBV11-3 and TRBJ1-1, with 7 bases fitting TRBD1. J lost 1 base, V lost 6 bases, and 5 bases had no gene match. This CDR3 is 14 amino acids long. Germline values: CDR1 SGHNT, CDR2 YENEEA. The CDR3 sequence: CASSRGQENTEAFF. The CDR3 DNA reads as TGTGCCAGCAGTAGAGGACAGGAGAACACTGAAGCTTTCTTT.

The chain joins TRBV28 to TRBJ1-5; D is undetermined. Looked up from germline, CDR1 is MDHEN and CDR2 is SYDVKM. CDR3 length: 15 residues. The V and J ends lost 3 bases and 6 bases respectively, with 15 bases between them. CDR3 region: CASSFNTSPSQPQHF. For the CDR3, the DNA is TGTGCCAGCAGTTTTAACACCTCTCCGAGTCAGCCCCAGCATTTT.

The rearrangement joins TRBV14 to TRBJ1-5; no clear D gene. V lost 0 bases to trimming and J lost 4 bases, with 19 bases between them. The germline CDR1 and CDR2 sequences are SGHDN and FVKESK. This CDR3 spans 18 amino acids. CDR3 sequence reads: CASSQDWWMARVNQPQHF. In nucleotides, the CDR3 is TGTGCCAGCAGCCAAGACTGGTGGATGGCAAGAGTAAATCAGCCCCAGCATTTT.

V usage is TRBV18 and J usage is TRBJ1-1, with D tentatively TRBD1 (5 bases). V was clipped by 4 bases and J by 6 bases, with 12 bases between them. The CDR3 loop spans 13 amino acids. Germline-derived CDR1 and CDR2 are KGHSH and LQKENI. The CDR3 is CASSLPSRAEAFF. The CDR3 DNA reads as TGTGCCAGCTCACTCCCCTCCAGGGCTGAAGCTTTCTTT.

Sample share makes this clone medium-sized (0.01 to 0.1%). V usage is TRBV3-1 (or the pseudogene TRBV3-2) and J usage is TRBJ1-2; no firm D call. The CDR3 length is 12 residues. Trimming removed 1 base from V and 8 bases from J, with 8 bases in between. Germline-derived CDR1 and CDR2 are LGHDT and YNNKEL (reference sequence). The CDR3 here is CASSQGAGGYTF. DNA of the CDR3: TGTGCCAGCAGCCAAGGGGCTGGAGGCTACACCTTC.

The CDR3 DNA follows: TGTGCCATCAGTGAGATCGGCAGAAATTCACCCCTCCACTTT. The encoded protein is CAISEIGRNSPLHF. This chain joins TRBV10-3 and TRBJ1-6; D is unclear. Germline values: CDR1 ENHRY, CDR2 SYGVKD. V shed 2 bases and J shed 7 bases, with 9 bases lying between them. The CDR3 runs to 14 residues.

The V and J genes are TRBV24-1 and TRBJ2-5, with D perhaps TRBD2 (7 bases). V lost 1 base and J lost 4, with 18 bases in between. Germline CDR1 and CDR2: KGHDR and SFDVKD. CDR3 size: 17 residues. DNA of the CDR3: TGTGCCACCAGTGATTTCACGGCTAGCGGAGGGGGAGAGACCCAGTACTTC. It codes for CATSDFTASGGGETQYF.

V is TRBV5-1 and J is TRBJ2-2; D remains ambiguous. The CDR3 extends over 13 amino acids. CDR1 and CDR2 from the germline V gene are SGHRS and YFSETQ. V gave up 0 bases and J gave up 7 bases, with 7 bases separating them. The CDR3 loop reads CASSLGTVGELFF. The CDR3 coding sequence is TGCGCCAGCAGCTTGGGGACGGTCGGGGAGCTGTTTTTT.

V usage is TRBV6-5 and J usage is TRBJ1-6; weak D call: TRBD1 (5 bases). CDR1 is MNHEY, CDR2 SVGAGI, per germline. CDR3 size: 15 residues. Between the trimmed V and J ends, which lost 0 bases and 6 bases, there was a span of 9 bases. This CDR3 reads CASSYSGRVNSPLHF. As DNA, the CDR3 is TGTGCCAGCAGTTACTCGGGCAGGGTTAATTCACCCCTCCACTTT.

The chain is built from TRBV6-5 and TRBJ1-2; D possibly corresponds to TRBD1 (6 bases). The CDR3 is 14 residues long. V gave up 4 bases and J gave up 7 bases, with 16 bases separating them. Germline V lookup: CDR1 MNHEY, CDR2 SVGAGI. In DNA form, the CDR3 reads TGTGCCAGCAGTTTACAGGGAGGTTCGGCTGGCTACACCTTC. The encoded protein is CASSLQGGSAGYTF.

This clone was counted only a few times. The chain combines TRBV4-3 with TRBJ1-4, with 9 bases aligning to TRBD1. Germline CDR1 reads LGHNA; CDR2 reads YSLEER. V shed 5 bases and J 2 bases; nucleotides not matched to a gene: 3. CDR3 length: 15 amino acids. The CDR3 DNA follows: TGCGCCAGCAGCACAGGGGGCACGACTAATGAAAAACTGTTTTTT. This sequence encodes CASSTGGTTNEKLFF.